This T cell receptor beta chain is from a study of metastatic and nonmetastatic thyroid tumors. Findings of the study overall: Benign nodules reportedly had significantly lower TCR beta diversity than malignant thyroid tumors in blood and tumor.

Concerning this clone: Its antigen remains unknown.

TCRdb re-analyzed the PCR reads through MiXCR. The sample has tens of thousands of clones, roughly 22% seen once. Thyroid surgery took place with no prior treatment in any patient. The CDR3 length is 14 residues. The V gene lost 5 bases and the J gene lost 1 base, with 14 bases spanning the gap. Germline V gives CDR1 GTSNPN, CDR2 SVGIG (reference sequence). The sequence was collected from a female donor with papillary thyroid cancer or a benign thyroid nodule (not recorded which). Some clones in this sample may be carry-over from other donors' samples. The rearrangement links TRBV30 to TRBJ1-1, with a possible D match to TRBD1 (5 bases). Sample: adjacent normal tissue. The CDR3 sequence is CAWRGQGRNTEAFF. CDR3 sequence (DNA): TGTGCCTGGCGTGGCCAGGGACGGAACACTGAAGCTTTCTTT.